Listed below are T cell receptor beta chains from one sample, sequenced in a study of Graves' ophthalmopathy and Graves' hyperthyroidism. MiXCR, applied by TCRdb to the multiplex PCR reads, yields one record per CDR3 protein. This sample carries under 250,000 distinct CDR3 sequences, less than 30% of them seen once, and the ten largest clones take approximately 9%. Sequenced input: peripheral blood. The receptors derive from a man aged 50 or older with Graves' ophthalmopathy. The conserved cysteine and the conserved F or W are not part of the CDR3 here. The order of the fields is V gene, CDR3 protein.

TRBV7-9,ASRTGTQQGETQY
TRBV18,ASSPPNTAGALH
TRBV2,ASSEGRFHEQY
TRBV30,AGTNGRHAGELF
TRBV2,AGGTGGNTGELF
TRBV27,ASGDPGYNEQF
TRBV28,ASSFEGPSYEQY
TRBV7-8,ASSSLRGVTGELF
TRBV6-2/TRBV6-3,ASSWGTGVAKNIQY
TRBV27,ASSPSFGDTGELF
TRBV2,ASSVLVAGGGETQY
TRBV6-5,ASSYRREIPRQPQH
TRBV6-1,ASSGGNQPQH
TRBV19,ASRPRGQLQETQY
TRBV6-2/TRBV6-3,ASTPHNEQY
TRBV19,ASRVAGDNYEQY
TRBV6-2/TRBV6-3,ASSYSGTKTGELF
TRBV3-1,ASSQVGANTGELF
TRBV6-5,ASNPLSSGNTIY
TRBV24-1,ATSDVNVKNIQY
TRBV28,ASSFPPGRGSEAF
TRBV28,ASSYLSDFTRETQY
TRBV4-1,ASSRLLGGRREQY
TRBV6-4,ASSEDGRTLH
TRBV10-3,AISESQNTGELF
TRBV12-3/TRBV12-4,ASSLGGGVRETRY
TRBV6-5,ASFRTGGNEQY
TRBV14,ASSQARGAGELF
TRBV12-3/TRBV12-4,ASSGDRRITEAF
TRBV7-2,ASSEDANTEAF
TRBV18,ASSRLAGDRETQY
TRBV4-2,ASSRITSGSSTGELF
TRBV19,ASSISGRHTGELF
TRBV5-5,ASSGRSLHMNTEAF
TRBV11-2,ASSLETGQETQY
TRBV6-1,ASRAPGRLFYEQY
TRBV6-2/TRBV6-3,ASSLNAGHEQF
TRBV6-2/TRBV6-3,ASSLISTEAF
TRBV6-2/TRBV6-3,ASSLGQGIGQPQH
TRBV12-3/TRBV12-4,ASSLAVRPGELF
TRBV6-1,ASSGHRVQDEQY
TRBV4-3,ASSQAPAWPQH
TRBV20-1,SARGFRETQY
TRBV14,ASSLFSGELF